This TCR beta chain comes out of a study of CD4 T cells in relation to SARS-CoV-2 and coronaviruses. Study in general: ViraFEST: approximately 10-day antigen culture of PBMCs, then TCR beta CDR3 sequencing. The HLA restriction of the shared crossreactive spike epitopes was mapped. The negative reference was HIV-1 Nef peptide pool or peptide-free culture.

Profiled with immunoSEQ multiplex PCR; TCRdb holds only in-frame clones, not every one. The sample holds roughly 17,000 clones, approximately 80% seen once. The CDR3 has 15 amino acids. Germline values: CDR1 SGHRS, CDR2 YFSETQ. The V segment lost 4 bases and the J segment 3 bases; nucleotides outside the gene matches: 4. Unexposed donor CD4+ T cells date from about 2011-2018, before the COVID-19 pandemic. CD4+ T cells were isolated from the cells after about 11 days of culture. As concerns this clone: The antigen remains undetermined.

The TCR sequence derives from a human donor in good health. The specimen sequenced was CD4+ T cells from PBMCs, cultured in vitro. This sequence joins TRBV5-1 and TRBJ2-3, with TRBD2 matching 11 bases. This CDR3 reads CASSMGLAVTDTQYF. The CDR3 DNA reads TGCGCCAGCAGCATGGGACTAGCGGTTACAGATACGCAGTATTTT.